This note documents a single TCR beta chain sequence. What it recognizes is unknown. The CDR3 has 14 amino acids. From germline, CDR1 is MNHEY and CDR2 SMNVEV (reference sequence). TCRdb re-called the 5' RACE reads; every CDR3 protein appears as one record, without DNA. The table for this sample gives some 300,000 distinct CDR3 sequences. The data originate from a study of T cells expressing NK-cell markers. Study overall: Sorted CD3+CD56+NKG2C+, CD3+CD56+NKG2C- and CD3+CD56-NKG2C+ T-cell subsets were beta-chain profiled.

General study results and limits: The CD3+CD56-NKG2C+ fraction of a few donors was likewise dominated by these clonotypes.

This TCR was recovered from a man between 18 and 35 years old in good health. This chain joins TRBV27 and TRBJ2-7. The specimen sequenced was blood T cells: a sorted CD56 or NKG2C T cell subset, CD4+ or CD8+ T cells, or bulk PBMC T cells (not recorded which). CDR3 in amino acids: CASSLRRGPYEQYF.